Each of the 17 T cell receptor beta chains below was sequenced from the same sample in a study of cytomegalovirus exposure and HLA in healthy donors. PCR involved 60 Vbeta and 13 Jbeta primers. Assay: immunoSEQ multiplex PCR; the TCRdb copy retains only in-frame clones and omits some. The repertoire includes around 58,000 clones, roughly 80% of them detected once, and roughly 5% sits in the top ten. Sequenced: PBMCs. Receptors originate from a male donor in good health and CMV-seropositive.

The genes are TRBV7-2 and TRBJ2-2; TRBD2 is a possible D gene (5 bases). CDR1 and CDR2 (germline): SGHTA, FQGNSA. The CDR3 is made up of 14 amino acids. Trimming stripped 4 bases from V and 1 base from J, with 7 bases between. The CDR3 bases are TGTGCCAGCAGCTCTCGGGGGAACACCGGGGAGCTGTTTTTT. Protein sequence: CASSSRGNTGELFF. The full variable domain, completed using reference TRBV7-2 and TRBJ2-2, is GAGVSQSPSNKVTEKGKDVELRCDPISGHTALYWYRQSLGQGLEFLIYFQGNSAPDKSGLPSDRFSAERTGGSVSTLTIQRTQQEDSAVYLCASSSRGNTGELFFGEGSRLTVL.

The rearrangement links TRBV28 to TRBJ1-1; D may be TRBD1 (5 bases). There are 16 residues in the CDR3. Germline V gene sequence: CDR1 MDHEN, CDR2 SYDVKM. Trimming pared 5 bases from V and 1 base from J, leaving 17 bases between. CDR3 in amino acids: CASSRLGVRRNTEAFF. CDR3 bases: TGTGCCAGCAGTCGCTTAGGGGTTAGAAGGAACACTGAAGCTTTCTTT.

The chain links TRBV5-1 to TRBJ2-7; D is undetermined. The CDR3 is 12 residues long. V lost 5 bases and J lost 6, with 12 bases in between. Germline CDR1 and CDR2: SGHRS and YFSETQ. The DNA for the CDR3 is TGCGCCAGCAGGTTGTCAGGATCCGAGCAGTACTTC. As protein: CASRLSGSEQYF.

The chain is built from TRBV11-2 and TRBJ1-2; D is undetermined. Deletions cut 5 bases from V and 11 bases from J, with 15 bases between. The CDR3 runs 12 residues. The V gene's germline CDR1 is SGHAT and CDR2 FQNNGV. The CDR3 DNA reads TGTGCCAGCAGCCCCAGCGGGCCTCCTTACACCTTC. This encodes CASSPSGPPYTF.

The table lists this clone with a few counts. The chain employs TRBV19 and TRBJ1-2, with 10 bases matching TRBD1. Germline CDR1 and CDR2: LNHDA and SQIVND (reference sequence). The length of the CDR3 is 15 residues. V trimming: 5 bases; J trimming: 7 bases; junction bases outside the gene matches: 10. The CDR3 nucleotides are TGTGCCAGTAGTCTCTCCGGGACAGGGGTAGTTGGCTACACCTTC. Translating gives CASSLSGTGVVGYTF.

The chain carries TRBV6-5 and TRBJ2-7, with D perhaps matching TRBD1 (7 bases). The CDR3 consists of 14 residues. Germline V gene lookup returns CDR1 MNHEY and CDR2 SVGAGI. With 2 bases removed from V and 5 bases from J, the gap between germline ends came to 13 bases. CDR3: CASSYGRGDDEQYF. DNA for the CDR3: TGTGCCAGCAGTTACGGCAGGGGGGACGACGAGCAGTACTTC.

This chain connects TRBV6-5 to TRBJ2-3; TRBD1 matches 8 bases. Germline values: CDR1 MNHEY, CDR2 SVGAGI. This CDR3 has 15 residues. The ends lost 0 bases at V and 6 bases at J; junction bases unmatched: 5. CDR3: CASSYSGTGSDTQYF. Here the CDR3 DNA reads TGTGCCAGCAGTTACTCCGGGACAGGTTCCGATACGCAGTATTTT.

The chain links TRBV5-1 to TRBJ1-3; the match to TRBD1 covers 7 bases. The CDR3 covers 15 residues. After removal of 3 bases from V and 1 base from J, the junction contained 4 bases not matched to a gene. Germline values: CDR1 SGHRS, CDR2 YFSETQ. The CDR3 reads CASSWGDRSGNTIYF. In DNA form, the CDR3 reads TGCGCCAGCAGCTGGGGGGACAGATCTGGAAACACCATATATTTT.

V usage is TRBV27 and J usage is TRBJ1-6, with 8 bases that match TRBD1. The CDR3 has 17 amino acids. CDR1 is MNHEY and CDR2 is SMNVEV in the germline V gene (reference sequence). After removal of 0 bases from V and 6 bases from J, the junction contained 7 bases not matched to a gene. CDR3 region: CASSLSLGQGFNSPLHF. CDR3 bases: TGTGCCAGCAGTTTATCCCTCGGACAGGGCTTTAATTCACCCCTCCACTTT.

V is TRBV5-1 and J is TRBJ2-2; TRBD2 aligns across 12 bases. From germline, CDR1 is SGHRS and CDR2 YFSETQ. The CDR3 is 14 amino acids. Losses at the gene ends were 8 bases for V and 4 bases for J; bases not matched to a gene: 3. CDR3 coding DNA: TGCGCCAGTAGACTAGCGGGGGTCACCGGGGAGCTGTTTTTT. It yields the protein CASRLAGVTGELFF.

The V call is TRBV4-1, the J call TRBJ1-6, with D possibly matching TRBD1 (6 bases). This CDR3 contains 13 residues. Germline-derived CDR1 and CDR2 are MGHRA and YSYEKL. Trimming removed 4 bases from V and 11 bases from J, with 12 bases in between. CDR3 sequence (DNA): TGCGCCAGCAGCCGGTATGGACAGCCACCCCTCCACTTT. Encoded protein: CASSRYGQPPLHF.

CDR3 sequence reads: CASSPGLAGALADTQYF. CDR3 bases: TGTGCCAGCTCACCGGGACTAGCGGGGGCATTGGCAGATACGCAGTATTTT. This chain links TRBV18 with TRBJ2-3, with TRBD2 identical over 14 bases. CDR3 length: 17 amino acids. Germline values: CDR1 KGHSH, CDR2 LQKENI. The J segment lost 4 bases and the V segment lost 3 bases, leaving 6 bases of the junction unmatched.

The genes are TRBV18 and TRBJ2-2; no clear D gene. V was trimmed by 2 bases and J by 1 base, leaving 11 bases between them. The germline CDR1 and CDR2 sequences are KGHSH and LQKENI. The CDR3 sequence is 16 residues long. As DNA, the CDR3 is TGTGCCAGCTCACCATTAGGCGGAATGAACACCGGGGAGCTGTTTTTT. Translation: CASSPLGGMNTGELFF.

This chain links TRBV4-2 with TRBJ2-5; 8 bases fit TRBD2. Germline V lookup: CDR1 LGHNA, CDR2 YNFKEQ. V shed 4 bases, J shed 4 bases, and the junction held 11 bases outside the gene matches. The CDR3 extends over 16 amino acids. In DNA, the CDR3 is TGTGCCAGCAGCCTTCAGTGGCGGGGGGCTGGAGAGACCCAGTACTTC. Amino acids: CASSLQWRGAGETQYF.

This CDR3 is CASLGELDRVAFF. In DNA, the CDR3 is TGCGCCAGCCTTGGGGAATTAGACAGGGTTGCTTTCTTT. V is TRBV4-1 and J is TRBJ1-1; 7 nucleotides line up with TRBD1. The CDR3 is made up of 13 amino acids. V was clipped by 8 bases and J by 11 bases; unmatched bases: 14. Germline lookup yields CDR1 MGHRA and CDR2 YSYEKL.

The chain has TRBV2 and TRBJ1-1; TRBD1 is a possible D gene (5 bases). The CDR3 spans 14 residues. V lost 8 bases to trimming and J lost 4 bases, with 17 bases between them. In germline, CDR1 is SNHLY, CDR2 FYNNEI. The CDR3 loop reads CASLGARGPTEAFF. CDR3 DNA sequence: TGTGCCAGCCTAGGGGCGCGGGGCCCCACTGAAGCTTTCTTT.

The genes are TRBV6-1 and TRBJ2-7; no firm D call. V lost 1 base to trimming and J lost 2 bases, with 9 bases between them. Germline V gives CDR1 MNHNS, CDR2 SASEGT. This CDR3 spans 14 amino acids. CDR3 protein: CASSEGPGTYEQYF. CDR3 DNA: TGTGCCAGCAGTGAAGGGCCAGGTACCTACGAGCAGTACTTC.